These 14 T cell receptor beta chains were all obtained from the same sample, sequenced in a study of post-analysis software for immune sequencing data. No cognate antigen is known for these TCRs. Unique molecular identifiers featured in each of the TCR beta cDNA libraries. MiXCR, run by TCRdb on the PCR reads, gives a single entry per CDR3 protein. The data show roughly 410,000 distinct CDR3 sequences, roughly 38% seen once. General study results and limits: Comparison of patients with controls showed roughly five TRBV segments more frequent in patients, TRBV5-6, TRBV5-1 and TRBV20-1 among them.

Specimen: blood. The source of these receptors is a girl aged 10-17 years with multiple sclerosis.

The V call is TRBV7-9, the J call TRBJ2-1; 13 bases align to TRBD2. The CDR3 runs 16 residues. Trimming cost V 3 bases and J 4 bases; bases outside gene matches: 3. In germline, CDR1 is SEHNR, CDR2 FQNEAQ (reference sequence). CDR3 sequence (DNA): TGTGCCAGCAGCTTGACTAGCGGGGGGCAATACAATGAGCAGTTCTTC. Translation: CASSLTSGGQYNEQFF.

This clonotype was seen a handful of times. This chain joins TRBV12-3 or TRBV12-4 and TRBJ2-6; 7 bases map to TRBD1. The CDR3 runs to 16 residues. With 6 bases clipped from V and 5 bases from J, the junction kept 10 bases outside the gene matches. CDR3 residues: CASRQTGTSWANVLTF. DNA of the CDR3: TGTGCCAGCAGGCAGACAGGGACCTCCTGGGCCAACGTCCTGACTTTC.

This clonotype appeared a few times. The rearrangement links TRBV12-3 or TRBV12-4 to TRBJ2-5; the match to TRBD2 covers 8 bases. CDR3 length equals 13 residues. The ends lost 4 bases at V and 5 bases at J; junction bases unmatched: 3. The CDR3 is CASSSRLAETQYF. The CDR3 nucleotides read TGTGCCAGCAGTTCCCGACTAGCGGAGACCCAGTACTTC.

This clonotype appeared many times. The chain employs TRBV29-1 and TRBJ1-5; D not certain. The CDR3 loop spans 14 amino acids. With 4 bases removed from V and 0 bases from J, the gap between germline ends came to 10 bases. The germline gives CDR1 SQVTM, CDR2 ANQGSEA. The CDR3 DNA sequence: TGCAGCGTTGGAGACGGTTATAGCAATCAGCCCCAGCATTTT. This translates into CSVGDGYSNQPQHF.

This sequence joins TRBV20-1 and TRBJ1-1; no firm D call. The length of the CDR3 is 13 residues. The germline gives CDR1 DFQATT, CDR2 SNEGSKA (reference sequence). V lost 4 bases to trimming and J lost 10 bases, with 19 bases between them. CDR3 loop: CSAKSPVATGAFF. The CDR3 DNA reads as TGCAGTGCTAAAAGTCCTGTAGCAACCGGAGCTTTCTTT.

This chain links TRBV20-1 with TRBJ2-1; 10 nucleotides align to TRBD1. Per the germline V gene, CDR1 is DFQATT and CDR2 is SNEGSKA (reference sequence). Trimming removed 5 bases from V and 1 base from J; junction bases left unmatched: 5. This CDR3 contains 15 residues. The CDR3 sequence is CSAPGTGASYNEQFF. DNA of the CDR3: TGCAGTGCTCCAGGGACAGGGGCGTCCTACAATGAGCAGTTCTTC.

Here the CDR3 DNA reads TGCGCCAGCAGCTTGAAAAACTCAGCGGGGATCTATGGCTACACCTTC. It specifies CASSLKNSAGIYGYTF. The gene calls are TRBV5-1 and TRBJ1-2; the D is unclear. Trimming cost V 1 base and J 4 bases, with 17 bases left between them. This CDR3 is built from 16 residues. Germline V lookup: CDR1 SGHRS, CDR2 YFSETQ.

This clonotype was detected only a few times. This chain connects TRBV4-1 to TRBJ1-5; D gene uncertain. This CDR3 region has 13 residues. Germline values: CDR1 MGHRA, CDR2 YSYEKL. V was trimmed by 1 base and J by 6 bases, leaving 7 bases between them. This chain's CDR3 is CASSQGRGQPQHF. CDR3 sequence (DNA): TGCGCCAGCAGCCAAGGGCGGGGTCAGCCCCAGCATTTT.

In this sample, this clonotype turned up a few times. The chain couples TRBV5-1 to TRBJ2-3; 9 bases map to TRBD1. This CDR3 is 15 amino acids long. Looked up from germline, CDR1 is SGHRS and CDR2 is YFSETQ. J gave up 4 bases and V 4 bases, and 7 bases lay outside the gene matches. CDR3 sequence: CASSPRTGDADTQYF. The CDR3 DNA follows: TGCGCCAGCAGCCCAAGGACAGGGGACGCAGATACGCAGTATTTT. The full variable domain, rest sourced from reference TRBV5-1 and TRBJ2-3, is KAGVTQTPRYLIKTRGQQVTLSCSPISGHRSVSWYQQTPGQGLQFLFEYFSETQRNKGNFPGRFSGRQFSNSRSEMNVSTLELGDSALYLCASSPRTGDADTQYFGPGTRLTVL.

The sample holds a few counts of this clonotype. The chain combines TRBV3-1 with TRBJ2-1; D perhaps matches TRBD2 (5 bases). V lost 7 bases to trimming and J lost 4 bases, with 17 bases between them. Germline assignment: CDR1 LGHDT and CDR2 YNNKEL (reference sequence). The CDR3 covers 15 residues. CDR3 coding DNA: TGTGCCAGCACCTCGATTTCCACGGGATACAATGAGCAGTTCTTC. The encoded protein is CASTSISTGYNEQFF.

This clonotype was seen more than once but under ten times. At one of its ends the junction is not consistent with the germline gene, which may arise from a read error. The rearrangement joins TRBV7-7 to TRBJ2-5, with D unclear. Germline V CDR1 and CDR2: SSHAT, FNYEAQ (reference sequence). CDR3 length equals 14 residues. CDR3: CASSSSLNQETQYF. The DNA for the CDR3 is TGTGCTAGCAGCTCTTCGCTTAACCAAGAGACCCAGTACTTC.

This clonotype has just a few counts. The rearrangement uses TRBV7-2 and TRBJ2-2, with D possibly TRBD1 on 6 matching bases. CDR1 and CDR2 from the germline V gene are SGHTA and FQGNSA. The germline V and J ends were trimmed by 7 bases and 5 bases, with 8 bases remaining between them. There are 12 residues in the CDR3. CDR3 coding DNA: TGTGCCAGCAACGGACAGACCGGGGAGCTGTTTTTT. Translation gives CASNGQTGELFF.

In this sample, this clonotype turned up a few times. The chain couples TRBV12-3 or TRBV12-4 to TRBJ2-5; D could derive from TRBD1 or TRBD2 (6 bases each). Between the trimmed V and J ends, which lost 6 bases and 5 bases, there was a span of 13 bases. CDR3 length: 13 amino acids. CDR3 in DNA: TGTGCCAGCAGCTCGGGGGCCAGGGAGACCCAGTACTTC. Translating gives CASSSGARETQYF.

This clonotype was seen at least ten times. The rearrangement uses TRBV11-2 and TRBJ2-1, with 10 bases identical to TRBD1. Germline V gene data show CDR1 as SGHAT and CDR2 as FQNNGV. The J segment lost 11 bases and the V segment lost 4 bases, leaving 14 bases of the junction unmatched. This CDR3 is 16 amino acids long. CDR3 sequence: CASSSIRQGARPKQFF. The CDR3 coding sequence is TGTGCCAGCAGCTCCATCCGACAGGGGGCTCGCCCGAAGCAGTTCTTC.